What follows are 23 T cell receptor beta chains derived from one specimen sequenced in a study of CD8 T cells in ankylosing spondylitis. TCRdb ran MiXCR on the 5' RACE reads and lists one entry per CDR3 protein. The sample holds some 130,000 distinct CDR3 sequences, roughly 13% seen once. Material: blood, either unsorted or a sorted T cell fraction (not recorded which). These receptors came from a female donor with ankylosing spondylitis or in good health (not recorded which).

In this sample, this clonotype turned up many times. The chain employs TRBV5-1 and TRBJ2-3; 9 bases are a match to TRBD2. Germline CDR1 and CDR2: SGHRS and YFSETQ. The CDR3 runs 15 residues. The V segment lost 3 bases and the J segment 3 bases; nucleotides outside the gene matches: 5. The CDR3 DNA reads TGCGCCAGCAGCTCGACTAGCGGTCGGACAGATACGCAGTATTTT. It yields the protein CASSSTSGRTDTQYF. Full variable domain (rest looked up from reference TRBV5-1 and TRBJ2-3): KAGVTQTPRYLIKTRGQQVTLSCSPISGHRSVSWYQQTPGQGLQFLFEYFSETQRNKGNFPGRFSGRQFSNSRSEMNVSTLELGDSALYLCASSSTSGRTDTQYFGPGTRLTVL.

This clonotype was found many times. The chain links TRBV3-1 to TRBJ2-1, with D unresolved. Per germline, CDR1 LGHDT and CDR2 YNNKEL (reference sequence). The CDR3 is 12 amino acids. The germline V and J ends were trimmed by 5 bases and 4 bases, with 6 bases remaining between them. DNA for the CDR3: TGTGCCAGCAGCTACTCATACAATGAGCAGTTCTTC. Translating it yields CASSYSYNEQFF.

The sample holds a few counts of this clonotype. J is TRBJ2-5 and V is TRBV7-2; the D is unclear. Germline V gives CDR1 SGHTA, CDR2 FQGNSA. Trimming took off 4 bases at V and 5 bases at J, with 14 bases between the two ends. The length of the CDR3 is 14 residues. The CDR3 region has the DNA TGTGCCAGCAGCTCCTCTACCAGGTCGGAGACCCAGTACTTC. Translating it yields CASSSSTRSETQYF.

This clonotype has only a few counts. The V gene is TRBV7-9, the J gene TRBJ1-3; 8 bases are a match to TRBD1. Trimming cost V 4 bases and J 0 bases; bases outside gene matches: 8. Germline values: CDR1 SEHNR, CDR2 FQNEAQ (reference sequence). The CDR3 consists of 17 residues. CDR3: CASSSERTGGSGNTIYF. CDR3 nucleotide sequence: TGTGCCAGCAGCTCTGAACGAACAGGGGGCTCTGGAAACACCATATATTTT. Full variable domain (remainder filled in from reference TRBV7-9 and TRBJ1-3): DTGVSQNPRHKITKRGQNVTFRCDPISEHNRLYWYRQTLGQGPEFLTYFQNEAQLEKSRLLSDRFSAERPKGSFSTLEIQRTEQGDSAMYLCASSSERTGGSGNTIYFGEGSWLTVV.

There are a few counts of this clonotype. This chain joins TRBV6-1 and TRBJ2-7; possible D gene TRBD1, 5 bases. Germline loops: CDR1 MNHNS, CDR2 SASEGT. This CDR3 spans 18 amino acids. V was clipped by 6 bases and J by 3 bases, with 27 bases between them. CDR3 sequence: CASSHTYVGDSTHYEQYF. The CDR3 nucleotides read TGTGCCAGCAGCCATACCTATGTAGGGGATTCTACCCACTACGAGCAGTACTTC.

The table lists this clonotype with many counts. This sequence joins TRBV28 and TRBJ1-5, with 12 bases identical to TRBD1. With 7 bases clipped from V and 5 bases from J, the junction kept 9 bases outside the gene matches. CDR3 length: 16 residues. CDR1 is MDHEN, CDR2 SYDVKM, per germline. CDR3 bases: TGTGCCAGCACCAACATGGGGACAGGGGGCTATCAGCCCCAGCATTTT. It yields the protein CASTNMGTGGYQPQHF.

The V call is TRBV25-1, the J call TRBJ1-3; D unresolved. Between the trimmed V and J ends, which lost 8 bases and 0 bases, there was a span of 8 bases. Germline lookup yields CDR1 MGHDK and CDR2 SYGVNS. The CDR3 loop spans 13 amino acids. CDR3 region: CASGLSSGNTIYF. As DNA, the CDR3 is TGTGCCAGCGGACTCAGCTCTGGAAACACCATATATTTT. Looking up the rest from reference TRBV25-1 and TRBJ1-3 gives the full variable domain: EADIYQTPRYLVIGTGKKITLECSQTMGHDKMYWYQQDPGMELHLIHYSYGVNSTEKGDLSSESTVSRIRTEHFPLTLESARPSHTSQYLCASGLSSGNTIYFGEGSWLTVV.

This clonotype was counted a few times. The chain recombines TRBV20-1 with TRBJ1-2, with no clear D. This CDR3 comprises 11 residues. The germline V gene encodes CDR1 DFQATT and CDR2 SNEGSKA (reference sequence). V shed 5 bases and J shed 7 bases, with 11 bases lying between them. In nucleotides, the CDR3 is TGCAGTGCTGAAGGGTTTGGTGGCTACACCTTC. This encodes CSAEGFGGYTF.

This clonotype was detected ten times or more. V gene TRBV12-3 or TRBV12-4 combines with J gene TRBJ1-2; TRBD1 agrees at 11 bases. J was trimmed by 4 bases and V by 7 bases; bases with no gene match: 14. The CDR3 loop spans 17 amino acids. As DNA, the CDR3 is TGTGCCAGCAACTCCGGGACAGGGGGATTTTGTAGCTATGGCTACACCTTC. It codes for CASNSGTGGFCSYGYTF.

This clonotype showed up many times. The gene calls are TRBV28 and TRBJ1-5; 11 nucleotides align to TRBD1. The CDR3 is 13 amino acids. Germline V CDR1 and CDR2: MDHEN, SYDVKM. V trimming: 6 bases; J trimming: 10 bases; junction bases outside the gene matches: 5. In nucleotides, the CDR3 is TGTGCCAGCAGCTTGGACAGGGGGCGTCCCCAGCATTTT. It translates to CASSLDRGRPQHF.

The chain is built from TRBV9 and TRBJ1-1; 9 bases are shared with TRBD1. Losses at the gene ends were 2 bases for V and 1 base for J; bases not matched to a gene: 12. Looked up from germline, CDR1 is SGDLS and CDR2 is YYNGEE. CDR3 length: 18 residues. CDR3 sequence reads: CASSVGSGRTGANTEAFF. The CDR3 region has the DNA TGTGCCAGCAGCGTCGGTAGTGGCCGGACAGGGGCGAACACTGAAGCTTTCTTT. The variable domain in full, with the rest retrieved from reference TRBV9 and TRBJ1-1, is DSGVTQTPKHLITATGQRVTLRCSPRSGDLSVYWYQQSLDQGLQFLIQYYNGEERAKGNILERFSAQQFPDLHSELNLSSLELGDSALYFCASSVGSGRTGANTEAFFGQGTRLTVV.

This clonotype came up many times. V and J are TRBV20-1 and TRBJ1-6; unclear D gene. Trimming stripped 0 bases from V and 6 bases from J, with 6 bases between. CDR3 length: 13 amino acids. The germline gives CDR1 DFQATT, CDR2 SNEGSKA (reference sequence). CDR3: CSARDTANSPLHF. Written as DNA, the CDR3 is TGCAGTGCTAGAGATACAGCTAATTCACCCCTCCACTTT.

This clonotype has a count of ten or more. The V and J genes are TRBV10-3 and TRBJ1-3; the D gene is possibly TRBD1 (5 bases). V lost 7 bases and J 5 bases, leaving 18 bases between the germline ends. Germline lookup yields CDR1 ENHRY and CDR2 SYGVKD. The CDR3 totals 15 residues. DNA of the CDR3: TGTGCCATCACCCGGACAATCGGTGGCAGAAACACCATATATTTT. It yields the protein CAITRTIGGRNTIYF.

This clonotype was counted at least ten times. V usage is TRBV20-1 and J usage is TRBJ2-1, with D possibly matching TRBD1 (5 bases). This CDR3 is built from 13 residues. Germline loops: CDR1 DFQATT, CDR2 SNEGSKA (reference sequence). Trimming took off 5 bases at V and 0 bases at J, with 8 bases between the two ends. Here the CDR3 reads CSALRVSYNEQFF. The CDR3 nucleotides are TGCAGTGCTCTCAGGGTCTCCTACAATGAGCAGTTCTTC.

A remark on this clonotype: A clone one base away is much larger, so this may be a read error. The chain combines TRBV3-1 with TRBJ2-1; 9 bases fit TRBD2. Germline V gene sequence: CDR1 LGHDT, CDR2 YNNKEL (reference sequence). The CDR3 consists of 15 residues. The V and J ends lost 3 bases and 5 bases, in that order; junction bases with no gene match: 5. The DNA for the CDR3 is TGTGCCAGCAGCCAGAGCGGGGGGACGCACAATGAGCAGTTCTTC. It codes for CASSQSGGTHNEQFF.

In this sample, this clonotype turned up many times. J is TRBJ1-6 and V is TRBV28; weak D call: TRBD1 (5 bases). CDR3 length: 13 residues. Germline CDR1 and CDR2: MDHEN and SYDVKM. V dropped 5 bases and J dropped 7 bases, with 9 bases sitting between them. The CDR3 region is CASSSQGNSPLHF. The DNA for the CDR3 is TGTGCCAGCAGTAGCCAGGGAAATTCACCCCTCCACTTT.

The rearrangement links TRBV20-1 to TRBJ2-5, with D possibly matching TRBD2 (5 bases). Germline V gene data show CDR1 as DFQATT and CDR2 as SNEGSKA (reference sequence). This CDR3 has 14 residues. V was cut by 0 bases and J by 5 bases, with 13 bases left in between. The CDR3 DNA is TGCAGTGCTAGAGATCTAACGGGGTCGGAGACCCAGTACTTC. This gives the protein CSARDLTGSETQYF.

This clonotype was counted many times. CDR3 coding DNA: TGCGCCAGCAAGCGGGATTACGAGCAGTACTTC. Its protein is CASKRDYEQYF. The chain carries TRBV5-1 and TRBJ2-7; 7 positions agree with TRBD2. V trimming: 6 bases; J trimming: 4 bases; junction bases outside the gene matches: 1. Germline values: CDR1 SGHRS, CDR2 YFSETQ. The CDR3 has 11 residues.

This clonotype was recorded many times. J is TRBJ2-7 and V is TRBV11-2; 7 nucleotides match TRBD1. The CDR3 has 15 amino acids. The germline CDR1 and CDR2 sequences are SGHAT and FQNNGV. With V trimmed by 5 bases and J by 2 bases, 9 bases remained unmatched. The DNA of the CDR3 is TGTGCCAGCAGCGATAAACAGGGGACAACCTACGAGCAGTACTTC. This translates into CASSDKQGTTYEQYF.

The table lists this clonotype with a few counts. The V gene is TRBV5-1, the J gene TRBJ2-3; the D gene is possibly TRBD1 (6 bases). The CDR3 runs to 12 residues. CDR1 is SGHRS and CDR2 is YFSETQ in the germline V gene. V lost 2 bases to trimming and J lost 9 bases, with 10 bases between them. CDR3 bases: TGCGCCAGCAGCTTTACAGGGCTCACGCAGTATTTT. Protein product: CASSFTGLTQYF.

Ten or more counts support this clonotype. The genes are TRBV6-5 and TRBJ2-1; no definite D call. Trimming pared 2 bases from V and 7 bases from J, leaving 15 bases between. The V gene's germline CDR1 is MNHEY and CDR2 SVGAGI. This CDR3 region has 15 residues. The DNA for the CDR3 is TGTGCCAGCAGTTACAGGTTAGGCATGGGGAATGAGCAGTTCTTC. It translates to CASSYRLGMGNEQFF.

This clonotype was detected many times. The gene calls are TRBV7-3 and TRBJ2-3; D may be TRBD2 (6 bases). Per the germline V gene, CDR1 is SGHTA and CDR2 is FQGTGA. V was cut by 4 bases and J by 10 bases, with 21 bases left in between. CDR3 length: 15 residues. In nucleotides, the CDR3 is TGTGCCAGCAGCTCCGGGACTGGGATGACTGCGGCGCAGTATTTT. Protein product: CASSSGTGMTAAQYF.

This clonotype was seen at least ten times. V and J are TRBV20-1 and TRBJ1-5, with D unclear. The CDR3 has 13 amino acids. V dropped 0 bases and J dropped 5 bases, with 8 bases sitting between them. In germline, CDR1 is DFQATT, CDR2 SNEGSKA (reference sequence). Here the CDR3 reads CSARDLMDQPQHF. CDR3 in DNA: TGCAGTGCTAGAGATCTTATGGATCAGCCCCAGCATTTT.